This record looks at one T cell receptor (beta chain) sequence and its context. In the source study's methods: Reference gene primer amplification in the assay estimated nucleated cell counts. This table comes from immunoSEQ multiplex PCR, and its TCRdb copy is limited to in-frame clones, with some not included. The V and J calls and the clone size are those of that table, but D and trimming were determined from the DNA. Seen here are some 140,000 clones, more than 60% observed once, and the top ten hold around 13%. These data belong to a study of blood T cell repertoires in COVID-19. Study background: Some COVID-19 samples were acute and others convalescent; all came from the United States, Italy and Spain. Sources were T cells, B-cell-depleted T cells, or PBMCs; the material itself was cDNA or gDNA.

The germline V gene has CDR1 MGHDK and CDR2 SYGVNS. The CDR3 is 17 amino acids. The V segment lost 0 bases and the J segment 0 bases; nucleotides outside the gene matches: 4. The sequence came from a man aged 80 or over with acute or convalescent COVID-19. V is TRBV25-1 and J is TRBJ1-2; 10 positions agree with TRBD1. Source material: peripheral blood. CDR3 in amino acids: CASSEYSGQGANYGYTF. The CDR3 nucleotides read TGTGCCAGCAGTGAATATAGTGGACAGGGGGCTAACTATGGCTACACCTTC.